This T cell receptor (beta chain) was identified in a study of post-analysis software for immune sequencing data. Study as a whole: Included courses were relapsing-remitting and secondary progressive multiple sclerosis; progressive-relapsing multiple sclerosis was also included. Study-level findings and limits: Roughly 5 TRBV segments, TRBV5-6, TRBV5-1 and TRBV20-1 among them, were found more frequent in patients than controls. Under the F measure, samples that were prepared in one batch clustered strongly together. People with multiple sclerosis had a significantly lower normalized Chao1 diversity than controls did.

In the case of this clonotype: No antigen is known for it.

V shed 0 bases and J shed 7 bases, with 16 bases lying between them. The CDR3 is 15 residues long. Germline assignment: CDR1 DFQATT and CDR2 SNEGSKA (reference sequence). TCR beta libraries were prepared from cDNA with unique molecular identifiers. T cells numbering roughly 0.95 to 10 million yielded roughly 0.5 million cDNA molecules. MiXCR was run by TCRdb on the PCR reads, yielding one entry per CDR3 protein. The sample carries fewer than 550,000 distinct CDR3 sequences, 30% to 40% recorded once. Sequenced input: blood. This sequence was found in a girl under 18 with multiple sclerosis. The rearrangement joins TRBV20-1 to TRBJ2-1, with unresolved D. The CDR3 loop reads CSARDARTGSNEQFF. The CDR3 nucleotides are TGCAGTGCTAGAGATGCGAGAACCGGATCAAATGAGCAGTTCTTC.